These 21 T cell receptor beta chains share one sample of origin, sequenced in a study of shared clonotypes between healthy human individuals. The protocol was immunoSEQ multiplex PCR, while the TCRdb copy is restricted to in-frame clones and leaves out a portion. Of 2 million to 2.5 million clones listed, around 96% are singletons. Selected positively for CCR7 and CD45RO-negative, naive CD8 cells excluded terminally differentiated effector memory CD45RA+ cells. The specimen sequenced was naive CD8+ T cells sorted from blood. Source of these receptors: a man aged 18 to 35 in good health.

This clone has just one count. The chain carries TRBV6-5 and TRBJ1-2; D is perhaps TRBD1 (5 bases). The CDR3 sequence is 14 residues long. V was pared by 3 bases and J by 6 bases, with 14 bases between. Germline loops: CDR1 MNHEY, CDR2 SVGAGI. In nucleotides, the CDR3 is TGTGCCAGCAGTTATACCGGGGTGGGGGATGGCTACACCTTC. Translated, it gives CASSYTGVGDGYTF.

The rearrangement uses TRBV29-1 and TRBJ2-7, with no clear D. The CDR3 runs to 12 residues. Germline-derived CDR1 and CDR2 are SQVTM and ANQGSEA. V was shortened by 0 bases and J by 5 bases, with 8 bases between the two germline ends. This CDR3 is CSVEEDRNEQYF. The CDR3 nucleotides read TGCAGCGTTGAAGAAGACCGTAACGAGCAGTACTTC.

The chain uses TRBV4-1 and TRBJ2-3; a possible D gene is TRBD1 (6 bases). The CDR3 has 15 amino acids. V lost 1 base, J lost 2 bases, and 10 bases lay in between. Per germline, CDR1 MGHRA and CDR2 YSYEKL. Here the CDR3 DNA reads TGCGCCAGCAGCCAAGTACAGGGCAACACAGATACGCAGTATTTT. Encoded protein: CASSQVQGNTDTQYF.

V and J are TRBV25-1 and TRBJ2-3; D possibly corresponds to TRBD1 (6 bases). The CDR3 runs 18 residues. Germline CDR1 and CDR2: MGHDK and SYGVNS. V lost 4 bases and J lost 1, with 21 bases in between. The CDR3 DNA reads TGTGCCAGCAGTGTCCGGACAGACGTTGACTTTGGCACAGATACGCAGTATTTT. It encodes CASSVRTDVDFGTDTQYF.

This clone was found once. The CDR3 DNA is TGTGCCAGCAGTGACGGGGATAATAGACAGCCCCAGCATTTT. Protein sequence: CASSDGDNRQPQHF. This chain links TRBV25-1 with TRBJ1-5; D is ambiguous. Trimming left V 3 bases short and J 7 bases short, with 13 bases between. Germline CDR1 reads MGHDK; CDR2 reads SYGVNS. CDR3 length: 14 amino acids.

This clone was seen a single time. Other DNA sequences within the sample encode an identical CDR3. The chain recombines TRBV6-5 with TRBJ2-3, with TRBD2 matching 9 bases. The V gene's germline CDR1 is MNHEY and CDR2 SVGAGI. The V gene end was trimmed by 2 bases and the J gene end by 0 bases; junction bases not matched to a gene: 0. CDR3 length: 15 amino acids. This CDR3 reads CASSYLAGSTDTQYF. The CDR3, as DNA: TGTGCCAGCAGTTACCTAGCGGGGAGCACAGATACGCAGTATTTT.

The chain carries TRBV9 and TRBJ2-7, with 12 bases aligning to TRBD2. After removal of 4 bases from V and 5 bases from J, the junction contained 10 bases not matched to a gene. Germline V gene sequence: CDR1 SGDLS, CDR2 YYNGEE. The CDR3 runs to 16 residues. Here the CDR3 reads CASSKPSGRAHHEQYF. The CDR3 region has the DNA TGTGCCAGCAGCAAACCTAGCGGGAGGGCCCACCACGAGCAGTACTTC. Variable domain in full (rest from reference TRBV9 and TRBJ2-7): DSGVTQTPKHLITATGQRVTLRCSPRSGDLSVYWYQQSLDQGLQFLIQYYNGEERAKGNILERFSAQQFPDLHSELNLSSLELGDSALYFCASSKPSGRAHHEQYFGPGTRLTVT.

The rearrangement links TRBV13 to TRBJ2-1; TRBD2 agrees at 8 bases. CDR1 and CDR2 from the germline V gene are PRHDT and FYEKMQ (reference sequence). This CDR3 is 13 amino acids long. V was clipped by 6 bases and J by 6 bases; unmatched bases: 4. The CDR3: CASRGLVPNEQFF. In nucleotides, the CDR3 is TGTGCCAGCAGGGGACTAGTGCCCAATGAGCAGTTCTTC.

The V call is TRBV7-9, the J call TRBJ2-3, with 7 bases fitting TRBD1. V was clipped by 5 bases and J by 0 bases; unmatched bases: 5. The CDR3 sequence is 15 residues long. Per the germline V gene, CDR1 is SEHNR and CDR2 is FQNEAQ (reference sequence). CDR3 coding DNA: TGTGCCAGCAGCCTGGACAGGTCTAGCACAGATACGCAGTATTTT. It specifies CASSLDRSSTDTQYF.

This clone came up once. This rearrangement joins TRBV2 to TRBJ2-1; the match to TRBD2 covers 8 bases. This CDR3 has 14 amino acids. V lost 4 bases, J lost 4 bases, and 3 bases stayed unmatched. CDR1 is SNHLY and CDR2 is FYNNEI in the germline V gene. CDR3 DNA: TGTGCCAGCAGTGTGTCGGGGGGGTACAATGAGCAGTTCTTC. It is translated as CASSVSGGYNEQFF.

The gene calls are TRBV2 and TRBJ2-3, with 10 bases aligning to TRBD2. The V gene's germline CDR1 is SNHLY and CDR2 FYNNEI. With V trimmed by 4 bases and J by 8 bases, 9 bases remained unmatched. The CDR3 is 15 amino acids. CDR3 sequence: CASSVRLAGEGTQYF. CDR3 sequence (DNA): TGTGCCAGCAGTGTAAGGCTAGCGGGGGAGGGTACGCAGTATTTT.

This rearrangement joins TRBV7-8 to TRBJ2-7; 8 bases are shared with TRBD2. With 2 bases clipped from V and 6 bases from J, the junction kept 9 bases outside the gene matches. The CDR3 has 15 residues. Per the germline V gene, CDR1 is SGHVS and CDR2 is FQNEAQ. The CDR3 spells CASSLYATSDGEQYF. In nucleotides, the CDR3 is TGTGCCAGCAGCTTATATGCGACTAGCGACGGCGAGCAGTACTTC.

The CDR3 nucleotides are TGCGCCAGCAGCTTGAAGGGTCGAGGCGCACCATTTTACAATGAGCAGTTCTTC. Translation: CASSLKGRGAPFYNEQFF. This rearrangement joins TRBV5-1 to TRBJ2-1; D not resolved. Between the trimmed V and J ends, which lost 1 base and 4 bases, there was a span of 21 bases. Germline CDR1 and CDR2: SGHRS and YFSETQ. CDR3 length: 18 amino acids.

The rearrangement joins TRBV7-9 to TRBJ2-4; 9 bases line up with TRBD1. Germline V gives CDR1 SEHNR, CDR2 FQNEAQ (reference sequence). Trimming removed 5 bases from V and 1 base from J; junction bases left unmatched: 6. The CDR3 runs 16 residues. CDR3 bases: TGTGCCAGCAGCCCCGACAGGGGGGAGGCCAAAAACATTCAGTACTTC. Encoded protein: CASSPDRGEAKNIQYF.

This chain links TRBV6-1 with TRBJ1-2, with TRBD1 identical over 11 bases. Germline V gene data show CDR1 as MNHNS and CDR2 as SASEGT. The CDR3 covers 19 residues. V trimming: 1 base; J trimming: 7 bases; junction bases outside the gene matches: 17. The CDR3 coding sequence is TGTGCCAGCAGTGAAGAGACCCCGGGACAGGGGGAGTTCGGTATTGGCTACACCTTC. Its protein is CASSEETPGQGEFGIGYTF.

This clone was picked up a small number of times. The same CDR3 is also encoded by other DNA sequences in this sample. The chain uses TRBV9 and TRBJ2-3; D unresolved. Germline CDR1 reads SGDLS; CDR2 reads YYNGEE. CDR3 length: 11 amino acids. Trimming stripped 3 bases from V and 3 bases from J, with 2 bases between. CDR3 region: CASSATDTQYF. As DNA, the CDR3 is TGTGCCAGCAGCGCAACAGATACGCAGTATTTT.

The chain has TRBV7-6 and TRBJ2-1; TRBD2 matches at 9 bases. V lost 4 bases, J lost 3 bases, and 4 bases stayed unmatched. Germline assignment: CDR1 SGHVS and CDR2 FNYEAQ. This CDR3 contains 15 residues. In DNA, the CDR3 is TGTGCCAGCAGCTGGACTAGCGACCTCTACAATGAGCAGTTCTTC. Translation: CASSWTSDLYNEQFF. Filled out from reference TRBV7-6 and TRBJ2-1, the complete variable domain reads GAGVSQSPRYKVTKRGQDVALRCDPISGHVSLYWYRQALGQGPEFLTYFNYEAQQDKSGLPNDRFSAERPEGSISTLTIQRTEQRDSAMYRCASSWTSDLYNEQFFGPGTRLTVL.

V is TRBV27 and J is TRBJ2-7, with D perhaps given as TRBD1 or TRBD2 (6 bases each). The germline gives CDR1 MNHEY, CDR2 SMNVEV (reference sequence). V was pared by 8 bases and J by 2 bases, with 13 bases between. This CDR3 has 13 amino acids. The CDR3 reads CASGGGGPYEQYF. The CDR3 nucleotides read TGTGCCAGCGGCGGTGGGGGGCCCTACGAGCAGTACTTC.

The chain uses TRBV25-1 and TRBJ1-4; D is ambiguous. V lost 2 bases and J 4 bases, leaving 5 bases between the germline ends. The germline V gene encodes CDR1 MGHDK and CDR2 SYGVNS. The CDR3 length is 13 residues. The CDR3 is CASSEGFNEKLFF. DNA for the CDR3: TGTGCCAGCAGTGAAGGGTTTAATGAAAAACTGTTTTTT.

The genes are TRBV6-5 and TRBJ1-2; 7 bases match TRBD1. The CDR3 runs 15 residues. CDR1 and CDR2 from the germline V gene are MNHEY and SVGAGI. Germline trimming cut 4 bases from V and 4 bases from J; bases unmatched to any gene: 9. DNA for the CDR3: TGTGCCAGCAGTTCCCCGGACAGGTCGCTCTATGGCTACACCTTC. Its protein is CASSSPDRSLYGYTF.

The V gene is TRBV14, the J gene TRBJ1-6; 10 nucleotides line up with TRBD1. J was trimmed by 9 bases and V by 5 bases; bases with no gene match: 7. This CDR3 spans 15 amino acids. CDR1 is SGHDN, CDR2 FVKESK, per germline. Written as DNA, the CDR3 is TGTGCCAGCAGCTTACCGGGACAGGGGAGTTCACCCCTCCACTTT. Protein product: CASSLPGQGSSPLHF.